This paragraph covers one TCR beta chain sequence. Many counts were recorded for this clonotype. The antigen it recognizes is unknown. Per-nucleotide qualities are absent, and no much larger clonotype sits a single base away. Receptor amplification or capture employed multiplex PCR. The sequencer listed for this sample is Illumina HiSeq 2500. TCRbeta libraries were constructed through three rounds of nested PCR with primers (Table S4) according to protocols adapted from ARM-PCR. Before sequencing, PCR products of 200-500 bp were excised from the gel and purified with the QIAquick gel extraction kit. As for the authors' bioinformatics: Reads were cleaned using Trimmomatic, were merged into complete CDR3 sequences using FLASH, and were assigned to V(D)J germline segments using MiTCR. Clonal diversity was computed as the inverse Simpson's index with VDJtools. A read counted as productive if the sequence was in-frame and lacked a premature stop codon. Using fastp trimming at Q25 and MiXCR clonotype assembly, TCRdb reanalyzed the public sequencing data and kept in-frame beta chains. For every CDR3 protein sequence, its rows merge into one entry that carries the most common genes and DNA. These V and J calls are TCRdb output, not the study's own analysis. For this sample there are some 90,000 distinct CDR3 sequences; more than 60% appear just once. The top ten clones comprise around 16% of the sample.

The entry originates in a study of tumor and adjacent non-tumor tissue in lung cancer (dated by TCRdb to the late 2010s). In terms of the full investigation: Of the cohort, 12 patients had adenocarcinoma, 2 had squamous cell carcinoma and 1 had small cell lung cancer. The approximately 15 patients were aged roughly 30 to 85 years, included around 10 men and 5 women, and had TNM stage I to III disease. In total, sequencing yielded 95 million to 150 million productive TCRbeta reads, which works out to an average of around 4.2 million reads per sample. Bulk TCRbeta repertoires were compared between lung tumor tissue and matched distant non-tumor lung tissue obtained from fewer than 18 lung cancer patients. TCRbeta CDR3 sequencing was performed on approximately 30 paired specimens, with one tumor sample and one normal lung sample collected per patient.

RNA was extracted from bulk unsorted tissue and checked for quality with a NanoDrop ND-1000 and an Agilent 2100. Newly diagnosed lung cancer patients without prior chemotherapy who had been admitted for thoracic surgery in China between August and November 2014 were enrolled as donors. Anyone who had undergone radiotherapy or chemotherapy before, or who had another cancer at the same time, was left out of the study. Surgical tissue pieces of roughly 1-2.1 cm3 were preserved in RNAlater solution and stored at -80 °C until use. From the germline V gene, CDR1 is SGHRS and CDR2 is YFSETQ. V was cut back by 2 bases and J by 4 bases, leaving a gap of 10 bases between them. Spanning cysteine to phenylalanine, the CDR3 consists of 14 amino acids. Only the CDR3 DNA stays, 42 bases, in frame from base 1. Overall study results and their limits: Younger patients had significantly higher TCR diversity, and higher tumor TCR diversity was associated with shorter overall and disease-free survival. The top 100 clones accounted for a significantly larger cumulative portion of the repertoire in normal lung than in tumor tissue. Neither the sequencing platform nor unique molecular identifiers are mentioned in the methods. Because peripheral blood was not sequenced, the blood TCRbeta repertoires of the lung cancer patients in the study went unexamined. Tumor tissue showed significantly greater TCR diversity (inverse Simpson) than normal lung tissue (roughly 390 vs 170, P = 0.0075, Mann-Whitney U test). The cohort had only about 16 patients, and the authors noted that larger samples and more detailed clinical data are needed.

The rearrangement combines TRBV5-1 with TRBJ2-1, with no confidently assigned D gene. This receptor was identified in a man between 65 and 85 years old with non-small cell lung cancer. Sequencing used lung tumor tissue. CDR3 region: CASSFGERYNEQFF. In nucleotide form, the sequence is TGCGCCAGCAGCTTCGGAGAGAGGTACAATGAGCAGTTCTTC.